These 18 T cell receptor beta chains came from one sample sequenced in a study of blood T cell repertoires in COVID-19. The repertoire was sequenced with immunoSEQ multiplex PCR; TCRdb's copy has only in-frame clones and lacks some. The table records 52,000 or so clones, about 80% of them present only once. The sample comprised peripheral blood. Receptor source: a human donor in a cohort sampled during active COVID-19.

The chain couples TRBV9 to TRBJ1-1; no definite D call. The CDR3 extends over 13 amino acids. Trimming removed 3 bases from V and 3 bases from J, with 9 bases in between. From germline, CDR1 is SGDLS and CDR2 YYNGEE. The CDR3, as DNA: TGTGCCAGCAGCGGGCCGGGTTACACTGAAGCTTTCTTT. This codes for CASSGPGYTEAFF.

This clone showed up just once. J is TRBJ2-3 and V is TRBV14; D unresolved. The CDR3 spans 12 residues. The V end was cut by 4 bases, the J end by 2 bases, with 4 bases between. CDR1 is SGHDN and CDR2 is FVKESK in the germline V gene. The CDR3 DNA sequence: TGTGCCAGCAGCCCTTTCACAGATACGCAGTATTTT. Protein product: CASSPFTDTQYF.

The CDR3 loop is CASSPLAPTGGLETQYF. CDR3 in DNA: TGTGCCAGCAGCCCTCTTGCCCCGACAGGGGGTTTAGAGACCCAGTACTTC. The chain recombines TRBV27 with TRBJ2-5; 9 bases are shared with TRBD1. CDR1 and CDR2 from the germline V gene are MNHEY and SMNVEV (reference sequence). The ends lost 6 bases at V and 4 bases at J; junction bases unmatched: 15. The CDR3 extends over 17 amino acids.

The chain joins TRBV28 to TRBJ2-7; 12 nucleotides line up with TRBD1. CDR3 length: 14 residues. The ends lost 10 bases at V and 1 base at J; junction bases unmatched: 5. Germline CDR1 reads MDHEN; CDR2 reads SYDVKM. DNA of the CDR3: TGTGCCATCCGGGGACAGGGGGCTTCCTACGAGCAGTACTTC. Its translation is CAIRGQGASYEQYF.

The J gene is TRBJ1-2, the V gene TRBV28; D call uncertain. This CDR3 is built from 11 residues. V lost 4 bases and J lost 6, with 6 bases in between. The V gene's germline CDR1 is MDHEN and CDR2 SYDVKM. CDR3 DNA sequence: TGTGCCAGCAGTTATCCGGATGGCTACACCTTC. This gives the protein CASSYPDGYTF.

This chain links TRBV2 with TRBJ1-3; 9 nucleotides align to TRBD1. Germline V gene data show CDR1 as SNHLY and CDR2 as FYNNEI. J gave up 1 base and V 8 bases, and 6 bases lay outside the gene matches. The CDR3 has 15 residues. The CDR3, as DNA: TGTGCCAGCGGGACAGGGCTTGGTTCTGGAAACACCATATATTTT. Its translation is CASGTGLGSGNTIYF. Full variable domain (outside the CDR3, taken from reference TRBV2 and TRBJ1-3): EPEVTQTPSHQVTQMGQEVILRCVPISNHLYFYWYRQILGQKVEFLVSFYNNEISEKSEIFDDQFSVERPDGSNFTLKIRSTKLEDSAMYFCASGTGLGSGNTIYFGEGSWLTVV.

The rearrangement links TRBV19 to TRBJ1-4; 7 bases are a match to TRBD1. CDR3 length equals 16 residues. The J segment lost 8 bases and the V segment lost 3 bases, leaving 12 bases of the junction unmatched. Germline assignment: CDR1 LNHDA and CDR2 SQIVND (reference sequence). DNA of the CDR3: TGTGCCAGTAGTATCATGTTATCAGGGGGAAGAGAAAAACTGTTTTTT. Encoded protein: CASSIMLSGGREKLFF.

The chain uses TRBV4-3 and TRBJ2-3; 8 positions agree with TRBD1. CDR1 is LGHNA and CDR2 is YSLEER in the germline V gene. The CDR3 is 14 amino acids. The ends lost 0 bases at V and 6 bases at J; junction bases unmatched: 2. The CDR3 DNA reads as TGCGCCAGCAGCCAAGACGCAGGGGGCGATACGCAGTATTTT. This codes for CASSQDAGGDTQYF.

The table lists this clone with a few counts. The J gene is TRBJ1-1, the V gene TRBV7-2, with D uncertain. The germline V gene has CDR1 SGHTA and CDR2 FQGNSA. The V and J ends lost 2 bases and 7 bases respectively, with 11 bases between them. CDR3 length: 13 amino acids. CDR3 bases: TGTGCCAGCAGCTTACGGGGAAAGGGTGAAGCTTTCTTT. Its protein is CASSLRGKGEAFF.

This clone was seen a handful of times. The V gene is TRBV3-1 (or the pseudogene TRBV3-2), the J gene TRBJ2-7, with TRBD2 matching 10 bases. The length of the CDR3 is 17 residues. From germline, CDR1 is LGHDT and CDR2 YNNKEL (reference sequence). The J segment lost 2 bases and the V segment lost 2 bases, leaving 9 bases of the junction unmatched. This chain's CDR3 is CASSQNSGGPNPYEQYF. CDR3 bases: TGTGCCAGCAGCCAAAATAGCGGGGGGCCTAATCCCTACGAGCAGTACTTC.

V gene TRBV18 combines with J gene TRBJ1-3; TRBD1 aligns across 7 bases. This CDR3 spans 15 amino acids. Germline trimming cut 6 bases from V and 1 base from J; bases unmatched to any gene: 6. From germline, CDR1 is KGHSH and CDR2 LQKENI. CDR3 nucleotides: TGTGCCAGCTCCCGACAGGGATCTTCTGGAAACACCATATATTTT. Protein product: CASSRQGSSGNTIYF.

The sample holds a few counts of this clone. The chain links TRBV7-9 to TRBJ2-3; D is undetermined. Germline V gene data show CDR1 as SEHNR and CDR2 as FQNEAQ (reference sequence). The CDR3 loop spans 14 amino acids. The V end was cut by 2 bases, the J end by 2 bases, with 8 bases between. This CDR3 is CASSLSQATDTQYF. The CDR3 DNA follows: TGTGCCAGCAGCTTAAGTCAGGCCACAGATACGCAGTATTTT.

The CDR3, as DNA: TGTGCCAGCAGTTTTGTGGGGGGTGGCTACACCTTC. Its protein is CASSFVGGGYTF. This chain links TRBV27 with TRBJ1-2; D is perhaps TRBD1 (5 bases). CDR3 length: 12 amino acids. The germline CDR1 and CDR2 sequences are MNHEY and SMNVEV (reference sequence). V lost 3 bases and J 7 bases, leaving 9 bases between the germline ends.

This clone was seen a handful of times. CDR3 protein: CAAGRQTKEGYTF. The CDR3 DNA sequence: TGTGCCGCCGGTCGACAGACAAAGGAGGGCTACACCTTC. The chain is built from TRBV6-6 and TRBJ1-2; possibly TRBD1 for D (5 bases). The CDR3 length is 13 residues. Trimming took 11 bases from V and 8 from J, leaving 21 bases between them. The germline V gene encodes CDR1 MNHNY and CDR2 SVGAGI (reference sequence).

This clone has at least ten counts. The gene calls are TRBV9 and TRBJ2-1, with 8 bases that match TRBD1. The CDR3 extends over 16 amino acids. Looked up from germline, CDR1 is SGDLS and CDR2 is YYNGEE. The V gene end was trimmed by 3 bases and the J gene end by 8 bases; junction bases not matched to a gene: 13. For the CDR3, the DNA is TGTGCCAGCAGCGCAGGGGACAGGCCGGGGATAGATGAGCAGTTCTTC. Its translation: CASSAGDRPGIDEQFF.

The rearrangement joins TRBV6-6 to TRBJ1-5; D remains unclear. This CDR3 region has 14 residues. Germline V gene lookup returns CDR1 MNHNY and CDR2 SVGAGI (reference sequence). V lost 2 bases and J lost 3, with 8 bases in between. CDR3 sequence: CASSYGGVNQPQHF. The CDR3 nucleotides read TGTGCCAGCAGTTACGGCGGGGTCAATCAGCCCCAGCATTTT.

The genes are TRBV2 and TRBJ1-2; possible D gene TRBD1, 6 bases. The V gene lost 10 bases and the J gene lost 6 bases, with 18 bases spanning the gap. This CDR3 spans 13 amino acids. Germline CDR1 is SNHLY and CDR2 is FYNNEI. This CDR3 is CATCRDKENGYTF. CDR3 sequence (DNA): TGTGCCACCTGCCGGGACAAAGAGAATGGCTACACCTTC.

This chain connects TRBV7-2 to TRBJ1-4, with 9 bases aligning to TRBD1. The J segment lost 8 bases and the V segment lost 5 bases, leaving 6 bases of the junction unmatched. The CDR3 contains 14 residues. Germline assignment: CDR1 SGHTA and CDR2 FQGNSA. CDR3: CASSLGTGFEKLFF. CDR3 sequence (DNA): TGTGCCAGCAGCCTCGGGACAGGGTTCGAAAAACTGTTTTTT.